Listed here is a single T cell receptor (beta chain). The antigen this receptor binds is unknown. Nothing much larger sits one base from this clone, and base qualities are not available. A MiSeq instrument was used for deep resolution sequencing, which targeted depths ranging from 1 in 1 million up to 1 in 200,000 T cells, with coverage averaging 10x for each clonotype. TCR beta libraries were generated with the immunoSEQ hsTCRB Kit. The original pipeline was this. Data were analyzed with ImmunoSEQ Data Assistant and ImmunoSEQ Analyzer, with V, D and J genes assigned per IMGT definitions. Clonality, which ranges from 0 to 1, was calculated as one minus the normalized Shannon entropy of productive rearrangement frequencies. Public clonotype analysis was restricted to overrepresented clonotypes comprising at least 0.05% of each patient's repertoire. Repertoires from thirteen age-matched healthy donors in immuneACCESS were used as clonality controls. The immuneACCESS repertoire file appears here via TCRdb, limited to in-frame rearrangements. These files lack a portion of the clones; in checked studies, under half of the deficit traces to unresolved V genes, and the cause of the others is not known. V, J and clone size derive from that table, while D and trimming were established from the DNA sequence. Recorded for this sample are some 290,000 clones; about 80% of them occurred a single time. The ten most abundant clones make up roughly 7% of the sample.

This record comes from a study of cytotoxic CD8 clonotypes in ibrutinib-treated CLL listed by TCRdb under 2021. Broadly, across the study: The cohort had ten to twelve relapsed/refractory and 15 treatment-naive patients; about 17 were IGHV unmutated. Responses were partial in about 25 patients and complete in 2; after median approximately 66 months follow-up, some 15 stayed in remission and 12 progressed. Response samples were obtained after a median of approximately 12 months of treatment, with a range of roughly 6 to 40 months. On average, each sample yielded 255,043 productive templates and about 100,000 productive rearrangements. Longitudinal samples were available for 26 of the 86 trial participants. Cryopreserved peripheral blood mononuclear cells were collected at three points: before therapy, at response, and at either sustained remission or disease progression. General study outcomes and caveats: An increase in clonality was observed at ibrutinib response, with clonality remaining stable during sustained remission and falling back toward baseline at progression. Baseline clonality was found to be higher than that of age-matched healthy donors and was strongly correlated with circulating CD8+ T-cell counts. Public clonotypes were found to be uncommon and were observed to contract or remain stable during treatment; the increase in clonality was shown to reflect expansion of private clonotypes at ibrutinib response. Sustained-remission and progressing patients did not have matched sampling times, and lymph node repertoires were not examined.

For TCR beta library preparation, 1.5 to 2.5 micrograms of genomic DNA were extracted from the cryopreserved PBMCs. Longitudinal blood samples from CLL patients receiving ibrutinib monotherapy were subjected to high-throughput TCR beta sequencing. The patients were enrolled in a single-center, open-label phase 2 trial of ibrutinib monotherapy. This clonotype was sampled from a human donor with chronic lymphocytic leukemia. Sequencing was performed on PBMCs, taken before ibrutinib treatment.

In nucleotides, the sequence is TGTGCCAGCAGCCCCTCCGTAGGACAGGGGGTTGGTGAGCAGTTCTTC. This encodes CASSPSVGQGVGEQFF. The chain uses TRBV2 and TRBJ2-1, and 10 junctional nucleotides match TRBD1. Germline trimming amounts to 6 bases on V and 9 bases on J, with 14 as the count of junction bases outside the gene matches. There are 16 amino acids in the CDR3, from cysteine to phenylalanine inclusive. This entry keeps only the CDR3 DNA: 48 bases, framed from base 1. As encoded in the germline V gene, CDR1 is SNHLY while CDR2 is FYNNEI.